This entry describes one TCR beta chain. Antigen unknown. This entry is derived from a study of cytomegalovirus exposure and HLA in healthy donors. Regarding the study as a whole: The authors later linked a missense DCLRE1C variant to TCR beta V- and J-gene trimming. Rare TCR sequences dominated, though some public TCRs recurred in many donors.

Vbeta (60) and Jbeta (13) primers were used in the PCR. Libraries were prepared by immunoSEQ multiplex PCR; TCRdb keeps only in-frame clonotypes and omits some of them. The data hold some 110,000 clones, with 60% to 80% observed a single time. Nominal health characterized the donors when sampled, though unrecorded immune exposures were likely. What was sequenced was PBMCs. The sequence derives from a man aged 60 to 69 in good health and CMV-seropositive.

Here the CDR3 DNA reads TGTGCCAGTAGTATAGTTAGCAGTGAAGCTTTCTTT. Its protein is CASSIVSSEAFF. The rearrangement uses TRBV19 and TRBJ1-1; no firm D call. This CDR3 region has 12 residues. Per the germline V gene, CDR1 is LNHDA and CDR2 is SQIVND (reference sequence). The V end lost 1 base, the J end lost 7 bases, and 7 bases lay between the germline ends.